This T cell receptor beta chain was profiled in a study of post-analysis software for immune sequencing data. In the study overall: Courses of disease covered relapsing-remitting, secondary progressive and progressive-relapsing multiple sclerosis.

There are 14 residues in the CDR3. With 4 bases clipped from V and 1 base from J, the junction kept 2 bases outside the gene matches. Germline loops: CDR1 DFQATT, CDR2 SNEGSKA (reference sequence). General observations from the study: Patients showed TRBV5-6, TRBV5-1 and TRBV20-1 among four to six TRBV segments more frequent than in controls. Samples from one preparation batch, clustered by F measure, grouped strongly together. Normalized Chao1 diversity in multiple sclerosis patients fell significantly below that of controls.

Unique molecular identifiers featured in each of the TCR beta cDNA libraries. T cells numbering about 0.95 to 10 million yielded approximately 500,000 cDNA molecules. TCRdb used MiXCR to reprocess the PCR reads, holding one entry per CDR3 protein. Of about 810,000 distinct CDR3 sequences in the sample, around 50% were seen once. This clonotype occurred once. Antigen specificity is unknown. Sequencing was carried out using blood. The rearrangement links TRBV20-1 to TRBJ2-5, with 11 nucleotides matching TRBD2. This TCR was recovered from a girl aged 10 to 17 with multiple sclerosis. The CDR3 is CSAIGLAGQETQYF. CDR3 nucleotides: TGCAGTGCTATCGGACTAGCGGGCCAAGAGACCCAGTACTTC.